The T cell receptor (beta chain) described here comes from a study of cytomegalovirus exposure and HLA in healthy donors. Study conclusions and caveats: Usually a TCR sequence was rare, but some public TCRs were found in many donors. Most CMV-associated TCR beta chains appeared HLA-restricted in a later analysis.

Comment on this clone: Its target is unknown.

The PCR used 60 Vbeta and 13 Jbeta primers. Sequenced by immunoSEQ multiplex PCR; TCRdb stores in-frame clones only, minus some. The table has 150,000 or so clones, nearly 80% seen once. The origin of this receptor is a man aged 35 to 55 in good health and CMV-seropositive. Material: PBMCs.

The CDR3 DNA sequence: TGTGCCAGCAGCACCCTCTGGAGTCAGCCCCAGCATTTT. It is translated as CASSTLWSQPQHF. V usage is TRBV5-8 and J usage is TRBJ1-5; D is uncertain. Trimming left V 4 bases short and J 6 bases short, with 11 bases between. The CDR3 length is 13 residues. CDR1 is SGHTS, CDR2 YDEGEE, per germline.